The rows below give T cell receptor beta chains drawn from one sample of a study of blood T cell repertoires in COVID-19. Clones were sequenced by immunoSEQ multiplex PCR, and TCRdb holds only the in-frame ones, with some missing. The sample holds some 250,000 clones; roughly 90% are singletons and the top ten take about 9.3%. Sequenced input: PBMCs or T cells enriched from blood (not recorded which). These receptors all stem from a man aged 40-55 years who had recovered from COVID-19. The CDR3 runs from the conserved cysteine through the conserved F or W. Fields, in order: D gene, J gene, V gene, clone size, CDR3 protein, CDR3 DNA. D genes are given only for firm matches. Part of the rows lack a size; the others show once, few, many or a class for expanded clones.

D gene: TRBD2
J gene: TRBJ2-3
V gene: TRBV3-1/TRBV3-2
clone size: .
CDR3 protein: CASSQGGLDILIGQPDTQYF
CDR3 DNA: TGTGCCAGCAGCCAAGGGGGACTAGATATCTTGATTGGCCAGCCAGATACGCAGTATTTT

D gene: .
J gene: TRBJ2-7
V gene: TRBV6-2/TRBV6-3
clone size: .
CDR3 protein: CASSRFQADPRGYEQYF
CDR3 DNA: TGTGCCAGCAGCCGTTTTCAGGCCGACCCCAGGGGCTACGAGCAGTACTTC

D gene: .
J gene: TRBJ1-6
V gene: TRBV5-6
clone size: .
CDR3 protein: CASSLGGTPLHF
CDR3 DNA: TGTGCCAGCAGCTTGGGGGGCACACCCCTCCACTTT

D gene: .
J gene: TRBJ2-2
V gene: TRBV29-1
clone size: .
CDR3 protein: CSVVVQGGGGELFF
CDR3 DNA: TGCAGCGTTGTCGTACAGGGTGGTGGCGGGGAGCTGTTTTTT

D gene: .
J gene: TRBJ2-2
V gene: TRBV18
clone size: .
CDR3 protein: CASSPSYESLGELFF
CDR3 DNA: TGTGCCAGCTCCCCAAGCTATGAGTCCCTCGGGGAGCTGTTTTTT

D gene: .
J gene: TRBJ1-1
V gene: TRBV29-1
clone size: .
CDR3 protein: CSVESPLVQKAFF
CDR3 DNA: TGCAGCGTTGAAAGTCCTTTGGTACAGAAAGCTTTCTTT

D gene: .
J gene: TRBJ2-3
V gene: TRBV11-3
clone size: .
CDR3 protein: CASSFREGRGRTDTQYF
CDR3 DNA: TGTGCCAGCAGCTTTAGAGAGGGGCGGGGCCGCACAGATACGCAGTATTTT

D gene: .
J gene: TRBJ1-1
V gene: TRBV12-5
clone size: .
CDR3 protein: CASGWAGGTEAFF
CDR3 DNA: TGTGCTAGTGGTTGGGCCGGGGGCACTGAAGCTTTCTTT

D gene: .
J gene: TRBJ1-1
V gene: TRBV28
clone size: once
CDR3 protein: CASGEQGEAFF
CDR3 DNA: TGTGCCAGCGGAGAGCAGGGGGAAGCTTTCTTT

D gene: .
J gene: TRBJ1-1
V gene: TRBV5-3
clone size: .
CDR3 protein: CARSREEKVNTEAFF
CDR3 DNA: TGTGCCAGAAGTCGCGAGGAAAAGGTGAACACTGAAGCTTTCTTT

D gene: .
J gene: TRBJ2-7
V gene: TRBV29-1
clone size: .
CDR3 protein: CSVLNGETYEQYF
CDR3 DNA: TGCAGCGTCCTGAACGGGGAAACCTACGAGCAGTACTTC

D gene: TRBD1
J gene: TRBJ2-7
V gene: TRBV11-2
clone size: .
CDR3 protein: CASSLRDRELAYEQYF
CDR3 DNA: TGTGCCAGCAGCTTACGGGACAGGGAGTTGGCCTACGAGCAGTACTTC

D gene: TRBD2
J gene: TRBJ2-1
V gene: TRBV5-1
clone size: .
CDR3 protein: CASSSVPPGLAGVYNEQFF
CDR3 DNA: TGCGCCAGCAGCTCTGTTCCTCCGGGACTAGCGGGGGTTTACAATGAGCAGTTCTTC

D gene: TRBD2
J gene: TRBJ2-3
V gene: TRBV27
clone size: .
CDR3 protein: CASSLYSSGGGTDTQYF
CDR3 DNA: TGTGCCAGCAGTTTATATTCCAGCGGGGGGGGCACAGATACGCAGTATTTT

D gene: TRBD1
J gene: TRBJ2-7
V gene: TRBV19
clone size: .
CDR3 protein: CASSMRWGQGYEQYF
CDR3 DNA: TGTGCCAGTAGTATGAGGTGGGGACAGGGGTACGAGCAGTACTTC